The 18 T cell receptor beta chains listed next were all sequenced from one sample in a study of T cells in women clearing cervical HPV infection. This table comes from immunoSEQ multiplex PCR, and its TCRdb copy is limited to in-frame clones, with some not included. The sample has roughly 35,000 clones. The sequenced sample consisted of blood buffy coat. The receptor set was obtained from a woman between 18 and 70 years old with a cervical HPV16 infection that either progressed to CIN3+ or cleared (not recorded which).

On this clone: The read is 3 residues too short to cover the CDR3 end, so that end is filled in from the germline J gene. The identical CDR3 is also encoded by other nucleotide sequences in the sample. J is TRBJ2-5 and V is TRBV18, with TRBD2 matching 7 bases. CDR1 and CDR2 (germline): KGHSH, LQKENI. V lost 0 bases and J lost 1; bases outside the gene matches: 5. The CDR3 is 16 residues long. CDR3 amino acids: CASSPPSGTIQETQYF. CDR3 bases read: TGTGCCAGCTCACCACCTTCCGGGACTATCCAAGAGACC.

As concerns this clone: The read terminates 3 residues ahead of where the CDR3 ends, so the germline J gene completes it. The chain has TRBV6-1 and TRBJ1-5, with 7 bases identical to TRBD1. CDR1 MNHNS and CDR2 SASEGT come from the germline V gene. The V segment lost 4 bases and the J segment 4 bases; nucleotides outside the gene matches: 7. The CDR3 consists of 15 residues. CDR3 DNA (partial): TGTGCCAGCAGTGGGGGGACAGCCCTAAATCAGCCC. Protein: CASSGGTALNQP. The whole CDR3 region reads CASSGGTALNQPQHF.

A word on this clone: The CDR3 goes on 3 residues after the read ends, and that part is filled in from the germline J gene. The chain uses TRBV6-1 and TRBJ1-2; D gene unclear. V gave up 3 bases and J gave up 1 base, with 3 bases separating them. This CDR3 contains 12 residues. Germline CDR1 reads MNHNS; CDR2 reads SASEGT. The chain's CDR3 is CASSDNNYGYTF. The DNA read from the CDR3 is TGTGCCAGCAGTGACAATAACTATGGC.

CDR3 loop: CASSPLPQGVGYEQYF. The part of the CDR3 DNA that was read is TGTGCCAGTAGTCCACTACCCCAGGGGGTAGGCTACGAG. The chain couples TRBV19 to TRBJ2-7, with TRBD1 matching over 7 bases. The read falls 3 residues short of the CDR3 end, and the missing part is taken from the germline J gene. Germline CDR1 is LNHDA and CDR2 is SQIVND (reference sequence). V was pared by 5 bases and J by 3 bases, with 13 bases of the junction left unmatched. This CDR3 comprises 16 residues.

This clone is identified as medium-sized from frequency. The sequence runs out 3 residues before the end of the CDR3; the remainder is reconstructed from the germline J gene. The chain uses TRBV29-1 and TRBJ2-3; D unclear. Trimming removed 2 bases from V and 4 bases from J, with 10 bases in between. CDR3 length equals 13 residues. Germline loops: CDR1 SQVTM, CDR2 ANQGSEA. CDR3 protein: CSVESLVADTQYF. The CDR3 DNA, read in part, is TGCAGCGTTGAATCGCTAGTAGCAGATACG.

Comment on this clone: The read ends 3 residues before the CDR3 terminus; that terminus is restored from the germline J gene. V and J are TRBV6-1 and TRBJ2-1; tentative D call: TRBD1 (5 bases). CDR3 length: 15 residues. Germline lookup yields CDR1 MNHNS and CDR2 SASEGT. Trimming stripped 3 bases from V and 3 bases from J, with 12 bases between. The sequenced CDR3 bases are TGTGCCAGCAGTGAGGAATCAGGGTACTACAATGAG. Translating gives CASSEESGYYNE. The CDR3 as a whole reads CASSEESGYYNEQFF.

A word on this clone: The observed sequence ends 3 residues before the CDR3 terminus, with the missing tail filled in from the germline J gene. The V call is TRBV7-3, the J call TRBJ2-3; D is undetermined. CDR1 is SGHTA and CDR2 is FQGTGA in the germline V gene. CDR3 length: 15 amino acids. This chain's CDR3 is CASSLNGGLQETQYF. The part of the CDR3 DNA that was read is TGTGCCAGCAGCTTAAATGGCGGTCTACAAGAGACG.

About this clone: The missing CDR3 end, 3 residues past where the read stops, is filled in from the germline J gene. The chain is built from TRBV5-6 and TRBJ1-1; D ambiguous. The germline gives CDR1 SGHDT, CDR2 YYEEEE. Between the trimmed V and J ends, which lost 5 bases and 7 bases, there was a span of 21 bases. This CDR3 region has 15 residues. Partial CDR3 DNA: TGTGCCAGCAGGGCGGGTCCCCACGGTTCTGATGAA. Its translation: CASRAGPHGSDE. The whole CDR3 protein reads CASRAGPHGSDEAFF.

With regard to this clone: The DNA ends 3 residues before the CDR3 does, and the rest of the CDR3 is filled in from the germline J gene. V is TRBV6-2 or TRBV6-3 and J is TRBJ2-7, with 8 bases matching TRBD1. The CDR3 contains 15 residues. Per germline, CDR1 MNHEY and CDR2 SVGEGT. V lost 3 bases, J lost 2 bases, and 6 bases stayed unmatched. The DNA read from the CDR3 is TGTGCCAGCAGTTATTTTCGGGACAGGACCTACGAG. Residues: CASSYFRDRTYE. The CDR3 in full is CASSYFRDRTYEQYF.

About this clone: The CDR3 extends 3 residues past the end of the read, so its final part is completed from the germline J gene. This rearrangement joins TRBV6-1 to TRBJ1-2, with 9 bases matching TRBD1. Losses at the gene ends were 2 bases for V and 4 bases for J; bases not matched to a gene: 2. This CDR3 is built from 14 residues. CDR1 is MNHNS and CDR2 is SASEGT in the germline V gene. Here the CDR3 reads CASSEMTGGYGYTF. Incomplete CDR3 DNA: TGTGCCAGCAGTGAAATGACAGGGGGCTATGGC.

Details on this clone: The read comes to an end 3 residues before the CDR3 does, leaving the germline J gene to fill in the end. The J gene is TRBJ1-2, the V gene TRBV19, with D perhaps matching TRBD1 (5 bases). CDR1 and CDR2 (germline): LNHDA, SQIVND (reference sequence). V gave up 6 bases and J gave up 6 bases, with 5 bases separating them. The CDR3 extends over 10 amino acids. The CDR3 bases that were read are TGTGCCAGTAGGACAGATGGC. Encoded protein: CASRTDG. The full-length CDR3 reads as CASRTDGYTF.

Concerning this clone itself: The read ends 3 residues early relative to the CDR3; the germline J gene fills the gap. The chain is built from TRBV2 and TRBJ2-3, with a weak D call TRBD1 (6 bases). The germline V gene has CDR1 SNHLY and CDR2 FYNNEI. CDR3 size: 14 residues. The CDR3 reads CASSGTGISKTQYF. CDR3 DNA, as far as it was read: TGTGCCAGCAGTGGAACAGGGATTAGCAAGACG. The full variable domain, its missing parts supplied by reference TRBV2 and TRBJ2-3, is EPEVTQTPSHQVTQMGQEVILRCVPISNHLYFYWYRQILGQKVEFLVSFYNNEISEKSEIFDDQFSVERPDGSNFTLKIRSTKLEDSAMYFCASSGTGISKTQYFGPGTRLTVL.

A note on this clone: The junction differs from germline at one of its ends, possibly a read error. The read ends 3 residues before the CDR3 terminus; that terminus is restored from the germline J gene. The rearrangement joins TRBV4-2 to TRBJ2-7; D possibly corresponds to TRBD1 (6 bases). Looked up from germline, CDR1 is LGHNA and CDR2 is YNFKEQ. The CDR3 runs to 15 residues. The covered CDR3 bases are TGCGCCAGCAGCCAAGCTCCAGGGGTATCCTACGAG. It is translated as CASSQAPGVSYE. The whole CDR3 is CASSQAPGVSYEQYF.

Regarding this clone: The CDR3 is cut off 3 residues early in the read; its end comes from the germline J gene. The J gene is TRBJ2-5, the V gene TRBV7-9; 10 nucleotides line up with TRBD1. V lost 3 bases, J lost 5 bases, and 3 bases stayed unmatched. Germline CDR1 reads SEHNR; CDR2 reads FQNEAQ (reference sequence). The CDR3 loop spans 14 amino acids. The CDR3 DNA, read in part, is TGTGCCAGCAGCTTGGACAGGGGGGGGGAGACC. This encodes CASSLDRGGET. The full CDR3 protein reads CASSLDRGGETQYF.

Concerning this clone: The read ends 3 residues before the CDR3 terminus; that terminus is restored from the germline J gene. The chain combines TRBV18 with TRBJ2-3, with TRBD1 identical over 8 bases. The germline CDR1 and CDR2 sequences are KGHSH and LQKENI. The CDR3 has 14 amino acids. CDR3 sequence: CASSPDRVGETQYF. The part of the CDR3 DNA that was read is TGTGCCAGCTCACCGGACAGGGTGGGAGAGACG.

For this clone: Read data end 3 residues before the CDR3 end; the end is taken from the germline J gene. The gene calls are TRBV20-1 and TRBJ2-4; 11 positions match TRBD2. Germline CDR1 and CDR2: DFQATT and SNEGSKA (reference sequence). J lost 0 bases, V lost 6 bases, and 7 bases had no gene match. CDR3 length: 16 amino acids. The CDR3 loop is CSASTSGAIAKNIQYF. The DNA read from the CDR3 is TGCAGTGCGTCGACTAGCGGGGCGATAGCCAAAAACATT.

A word on this clone: The read gets to within 3 residues of the CDR3 end, and the germline J gene fills in the rest. The chain joins TRBV5-1 to TRBJ2-1, with TRBD2 matching 12 bases. Germline CDR1 SGHRS, CDR2 YFSETQ. The CDR3 totals 18 residues. V was pared by 1 base and J by 4 bases, with 9 bases of the junction left unmatched. CDR3 DNA, as far as it was read: TGCGCCAGCAGCTTGTATGCTAGCGGGGGGGCCAGGTACAATGAG. It yields the protein CASSLYASGGARYNE. The whole CDR3 protein is CASSLYASGGARYNEQFF. Filled out from reference TRBV5-1 and TRBJ2-1, the complete variable domain reads KAGVTQTPRYLIKTRGQQVTLSCSPISGHRSVSWYQQTPGQGLQFLFEYFSETQRNKGNFPGRFSGRQFSNSRSEMNVSTLELGDSALYLCASSLYASGGARYNEQFFGPGTRLTVL.

CDR3 DNA, as far as it was read: TGCGCCAGCAGGGACATGGGACAGCTTAATGAAAAG. Protein: CASRDMGQLNEK. From start to end, the CDR3 is CASRDMGQLNEKLFF. The genes are TRBV5-1 and TRBJ2-2, with 7 bases identical to TRBD1. Read data end 3 residues before the CDR3 end; the end is taken from the germline J gene. CDR3 length: 15 residues. Germline values: CDR1 SGHRS, CDR2 YFSETQ.